These T cell receptor beta chains were read from a single sample in a study of TIL therapy for anti-PD-1-resistant metastatic lung cancer. The table came from immunoSEQ multiplex PCR; TCRdb's copy has only in-frame clones and leaves some out. The sample holds under 35,000 clones, around two thirds seen once. The input for sequencing was blood, taken at baseline. These TCRs come from a woman aged 30 to 85 with non-small cell lung cancer. Both conserved end residues are part of each CDR3. The D gene is left open where the match is weak. The size field is filled for only some rows; it gives once, few, many or a size class.

j_gene	abundance	v_gene	len	d_gene	CDR3nt	CDR3aa
TRBJ2-7	.	TRBV7-7	14	TRBD1	TGTGCCAGCAGCAAAGACAGGGGGTCCTACGAGCAGTACTTC	CASSKDRGSYEQYF
TRBJ1-1	.	TRBV28	18	TRBD1	TGTGCCAGCAGTTTACTAGGGGGCGTGGGAACGGGGAACACTGAAGCTTTCTTT	CASSLLGGVGTGNTEAFF
TRBJ2-7	.	TRBV5-6	13	.	TGTGCCAGCAGCCCAGGAGGGTTCTACGAGCAGTACTTC	CASSPGGFYEQYF
TRBJ2-5	.	TRBV27	12	.	TGTGCCAGCAGTTTGGTAGGGGGGACCCAGTACTTC	CASSLVGGTQYF
TRBJ2-7	.	TRBV2	14	TRBD1	TGTGCCAGCAGTACCTGGACAGGAAACTACGAGCAGTACTTC	CASSTWTGNYEQYF
TRBJ2-1	.	TRBV27	15	TRBD2	TGTGCCAGCAGTTTTCTCGCTAGCGGGAGTGATGAGCAGTTCTTC	CASSFLASGSDEQFF
TRBJ2-7	once	TRBV6-1	13	.	TGTGCCAGCAGGGACAGTAACCCCTACGAGCAGTACTTC	CASRDSNPYEQYF
TRBJ2-7	.	TRBV10-3	12	TRBD2	TGTGCCATCGGCGGGGGGACCTACGAGCAGTACTTC	CAIGGGTYEQYF
TRBJ2-2	.	TRBV7-2	16	.	TGTGCCAGCAGCTTAGGGCCCGCCGGTTTCACCGGGGAGCTGTTTTTT	CASSLGPAGFTGELFF
TRBJ2-7	once	TRBV7-9	14	TRBD1	TGTGCCAGCAGCCCACGGGGACAGGCGTACGAGCAGTACTTC	CASSPRGQAYEQYF
TRBJ2-7	medium-sized	TRBV28	14	.	TGTGCCAGCAACAAAGGGACCTTAGGTCTTGAGCAGTACTTC	CASNKGTLGLEQYF
TRBJ2-3	.	TRBV28	12	.	TGTGCCAGCATGGAGGTCACAGATACGCAGTATTTT	CASMEVTDTQYF
TRBJ2-1	.	TRBV5-1	18	TRBD2	TGCGCCAGCAGCCCCGGGGTAGGGGCGGGAGTTTTCGTCTATGAGCAGTTCTTC	CASSPGVGAGVFVYEQFF
TRBJ2-3	.	TRBV7-9	18	TRBD2	TGTGCCAGCAGCTCCCCTTTTAGGCTAGCGGGAAGCACAGATACGCAGTATTTT	CASSSPFRLAGSTDTQYF
TRBJ1-3	once	TRBV7-2	17	.	TGTGCCAGCAGCCAAGAGCTGAGGGTCAGCTCTGGAAACACCATATATTTT	CASSQELRVSSGNTIYF
TRBJ2-1	.	TRBV25-1	14	TRBD1	TGTGCCAGCAGTGGGACAGGACGCTACAATGAGCAGTTCTTC	CASSGTGRYNEQFF
TRBJ2-5	.	TRBV5-8	13	.	TGTGCCAGCAGGTGGGGCATCCAAGAGACCCAGTACTTC	CASRWGIQETQYF
TRBJ1-2	few	TRBV5-4	12	TRBD1	TGTGCCAGCAGCTCCAGGGGGAGGGGCTACACCTTC	CASSSRGRGYTF
TRBJ2-3	.	TRBV4-2	15	TRBD2	TGTGCCAGCAGCCCCAGCGGGAGTAGCACAGATACGCAGTATTTT	CASSPSGSSTDTQYF
TRBJ2-1	.	TRBV28	12	.	TGTGCCAGCAGCTTGTCGCAAGAGGGGCAGTTCTTC	CASSLSQEGQFF
TRBJ2-7	.	TRBV11-2	13	TRBD1	TGTGCCAGCACTCTCGGACAGGGGAGGGAGCAGTACTTC	CASTLGQGREQYF
TRBJ2-2	.	TRBV7-9	15	.	TGTGCCAGCAGCTTAGTCAGCGGAACTACCGGGGAGCTGTTTTTT	CASSLVSGTTGELFF
TRBJ2-1	.	TRBV7-9	15	TRBD1	TGTGCCAGCAGCCCTCGGGGACAGGGCGGTAGGGAGCAGTTCTTC	CASSPRGQGGREQFF
TRBJ1-2	few	TRBV18	13	.	TGTGCCAGCTCAACCCGGGGGGACTATGGCTACACCTTC	CASSTRGDYGYTF
TRBJ2-5	few	TRBV5-1	15	TRBD2	TGCGCCAGCAGCCGAGGTACTAGCGCTAGAGAGACCCAGTACTTC	CASSRGTSARETQYF
TRBJ2-3	.	TRBV6-5	15	TRBD1	TGTGCCAGCAGTTACAGACAGGGAAGCACGGATACGCAGTATTTT	CASSYRQGSTDTQYF
TRBJ1-2	few	TRBV11-2	13	.	TGTGCCAGCAGCTTAGTGAGGGGGTATGGCTACACCTTC	CASSLVRGYGYTF
TRBJ2-2	.	TRBV30	14	.	TGTGCCTGGAGTGTACTCTCGGGGGCCGGGGAGCTGTTTTTT	CAWSVLSGAGELFF
TRBJ1-1	.	TRBV15	15	.	TGTGCCACCAGCAGGCCCAAGGGGAGCAACACTGAAGCTTTCTTT	CATSRPKGSNTEAFF
TRBJ2-1	.	TRBV11-2	16	TRBD2	TGTGCCAGCAGCTTAGTTCCTAGCGGGAGGGGTAATGAGCAGTTCTTC	CASSLVPSGRGNEQFF
TRBJ2-7	.	TRBV5-1	13	.	TGCGCCAGCAGCTTGGCCGGTGGGCTCGAGCAGTACTTC	CASSLAGGLEQYF
TRBJ2-7	.	TRBV6-1	14	.	TGTGCCAGCAGTACTAGGGGGAAGGACTACGAGCAGTACTTC	CASSTRGKDYEQYF
TRBJ2-7	.	TRBV19	13	.	TGTGCCAGTAGTATAAGTGGTATCAACGAGCAGTACTTC	CASSISGINEQYF
TRBJ2-3	.	TRBV7-6	15	TRBD1	TGTGCCAGCAGCCGACAGGGCCAAAGCACAGATACGCAGTATTTT	CASSRQGQSTDTQYF
TRBJ1-5	few	TRBV4-1	15	.	TGCGCCAGCAGCCAAGATGAAAACGGCGCTCGGCCCCAGCATTTT	CASSQDENGARPQHF
TRBJ2-5	.	TRBV19	14	TRBD1	TGTGCCAGTAGTATGGGACAGCCCCAAGAGACCCAGTACTTC	CASSMGQPQETQYF
TRBJ1-2	.	TRBV6-1	15	.	TGTGCCAGCCGGGTAGGGGACCGCGCAAACTATGGCTACACCTTC	CASRVGDRANYGYTF
TRBJ2-6	.	TRBV5-1	13	.	TGCGCCAGCAGCGAAGCTGGGGCCAACGTCCTGACTTTC	CASSEAGANVLTF
TRBJ1-2	.	TRBV28	12	.	TGTGCCAGCAAGCTCGTGACAGATGGCTACACCTTC	CASKLVTDGYTF
TRBJ1-2	few	TRBV10-3	14	TRBD1	TGTGCCATCAGTGGGGGGACAGGGATCTATGGCTACACCTTC	CAISGGTGIYGYTF
TRBJ2-3	.	TRBV11-2	14	.	TGTGCCAGCAGCTTAGATAGGTCGCCAGATACGCAGTATTTT	CASSLDRSPDTQYF
TRBJ1-5	.	TRBV10-3	13	.	TGTGCCATCAGTGAGTCAGTGGGTCAGCCCCAGCATTTT	CAISESVGQPQHF
TRBJ1-3	.	TRBV2	15	TRBD1	TGTGCCAGCAGGGCGGGACAGGCTGGGCGAAACACCATATATTTT	CASRAGQAGRNTIYF
TRBJ1-1	.	TRBV5-6	14	.	TGTGCCAGCAGCTTGGCACACCTGAACACTGAAGCTTTCTTT	CASSLAHLNTEAFF